This TCR beta chain came from a study of T cell responses to AZD1222 COVID-19 vaccine. General study findings and limits: White British ancestry dominated among donors, who included more females, and clonal diversity was possibly underestimated.

Germline CDR1 is MNHEY and CDR2 is SVGAGI. Deletions cut 0 bases from V and 4 bases from J, with 16 bases between. This CDR3 spans 16 amino acids. This clone appeared a single time. The antigen remains undetermined. TCRdb's copy holds only in-frame clones and misses some; the assay was immunoSEQ multiplex PCR. The sample includes roughly 110,000 clones, about 90% seen only once; the top ten take less than 9.5%. V and J are TRBV6-5 and TRBJ2-7, with a weak D call TRBD2 (5 bases). The sample here was peripheral blood, taken 28 days after the second AZD1222 dose. The TCR originated in an adult who received the AZD1222 COVID-19 vaccine. Written as DNA, the CDR3 is TGTGCCAGCAGTTACTCGAGGGTCAGGAACCGTTACGAGCAGTACTTC. Its protein product is CASSYSRVRNRYEQYF.